One sample yielded the 20 T cell receptor beta chains listed below, sequenced in a study of graft-versus-host responses after intestinal transplantation. The data were produced by immunoSEQ multiplex PCR, yet TCRdb's version contains in-frame clones alone and is incomplete. The sample has 96,000 or so clones; 92% are singletons. No antigens are known for them. This sample comprised unstimulated CD4+ T cells sorted from spleen or lymph node cells, obtained before intestinal transplant. These receptors originate from a human donor who received an intestinal transplant.

This chain connects TRBV6-5 to TRBJ1-1, with 12 nucleotides matching TRBD1. Germline loops: CDR1 MNHEY, CDR2 SVGAGI. The CDR3 is 13 amino acids. With 9 bases clipped from V and 11 bases from J, the junction kept 10 bases outside the gene matches. CDR3 DNA sequence: TGTGCCAGTTCGTCCGGGACAGGGGGCATGGCTTTCTTT. It encodes CASSSGTGGMAFF.

The V call is TRBV5-1, the J call TRBJ2-1; maybe TRBD2 (6 bases). Per germline, CDR1 SGHRS and CDR2 YFSETQ. V was shortened by 2 bases and J by 0 bases, with 12 bases between the two germline ends. CDR3 length equals 16 residues. CDR3 in amino acids: CASSFLAASSYNEQFF. The CDR3 region has the DNA TGCGCCAGCAGCTTCTTAGCGGCCAGCTCCTACAATGAGCAGTTCTTC.

The chain uses TRBV6-5 and TRBJ2-7, with D tentatively TRBD1 (5 bases). The CDR3 consists of 14 residues. The germline V gene encodes CDR1 MNHEY and CDR2 SVGAGI. Trimming removed 2 bases at V and 4 bases at J, with 12 bases between. The CDR3 here is CASSYEGDNYEQYF. CDR3 coding DNA: TGTGCCAGCAGTTACGAAGGGGATAATTACGAGCAGTACTTC.

The rearrangement joins TRBV12-5 to TRBJ2-7; 8 bases map to TRBD1. Trimming at V came to 5 bases and at J to 1 base, leaving 4 bases not matched to a gene. CDR1 and CDR2 (germline): LGHNT, FRNRAP. CDR3 length: 14 amino acids. The CDR3 DNA sequence: TGTGCTAGTGGTATCGGACAGGGTTCCTACGAGCAGTACTTC. Amino acids: CASGIGQGSYEQYF. The full variable domain, with the rest looked up from reference TRBV12-5 and TRBJ2-7, is DARVTQTPRHKVTEMGQEVTMRCQPILGHNTVFWYRQTMMQGLELLAYFRNRAPLDDSGMPKDRFSAEMPDATLATLKIQPSEPRDSAVYFCASGIGQGSYEQYFGPGTRLTVT.

V and J are TRBV6-1 and TRBJ2-3; unclear D gene. CDR1 is MNHNS and CDR2 is SASEGT in the germline V gene. Deletions cut 4 bases from V and 0 bases from J, with 11 bases between. The CDR3 contains 15 residues. The CDR3 protein is CASSVGVLSTDTQYF. Here the CDR3 DNA reads TGTGCCAGCAGTGTTGGAGTATTGAGCACAGATACGCAGTATTTT.

CDR3 nucleotide sequence: TGTGCCAGCTCACCCGCGCCGTGGACAGACAATGGCTACACCTTC. Protein product: CASSPAPWTDNGYTF. The chain employs TRBV18 and TRBJ1-2; possible D gene TRBD1, 6 bases. V gave up 3 bases and J gave up 6 bases, with 17 bases separating them. This CDR3 is built from 15 residues. Germline values: CDR1 KGHSH, CDR2 LQKENI.

The chain combines TRBV11-2 with TRBJ1-2; perhaps TRBD1 as D (6 bases). The CDR3 covers 15 residues. V lost 5 bases and J 4 bases, leaving 17 bases between the germline ends. Germline-derived CDR1 and CDR2 are SGHAT and FQNNGV. CDR3: CASSPSQGEGYGYTF. The CDR3 DNA reads TGTGCCAGCAGCCCATCACAGGGTGAGGGCTATGGCTACACCTTC.

The chain employs TRBV4-2 and TRBJ1-5, with 8 bases identical to TRBD1. V trimming: 4 bases; J trimming: 6 bases; junction bases outside the gene matches: 8. CDR1 is LGHNA and CDR2 is YNFKEQ in the germline V gene. The CDR3 covers 15 residues. For the CDR3, the DNA is TGTGCCAGCAGCCTCTTGACAGGGGCCGGTCAGCCCCAGCATTTT. Translating gives CASSLLTGAGQPQHF.

CDR3 residues: CASSLDSPNYGYTF. In DNA form, the CDR3 reads TGTGCCAGCAGCTTAGACTCCCCTAACTATGGCTACACCTTC. The V call is TRBV7-2, the J call TRBJ1-2; unclear D gene. V lost 1 base and J 0 bases, leaving 6 bases between the germline ends. There are 14 residues in the CDR3. CDR1 is SGHTA and CDR2 is FQGNSA in the germline V gene.

The chain uses TRBV5-4 and TRBJ1-2; 10 nucleotides align to TRBD1. CDR1 is SGHNT and CDR2 is YYREEE in the germline V gene (reference sequence). V lost 0 bases, J lost 4 bases, and 6 bases stayed unmatched. The CDR3 has 16 amino acids. CDR3 bases: TGTGCCAGCAGCTTGGAGGCCGGGACAGGGGCCTATGGCTACACCTTC. Encoded protein: CASSLEAGTGAYGYTF.

The chain is built from TRBV6-6 and TRBJ1-6; 8 bases fit TRBD1. The ends lost 2 bases at V and 9 bases at J; junction bases unmatched: 9. This CDR3 spans 16 amino acids. Germline loops: CDR1 MNHNY, CDR2 SVGAGI (reference sequence). CDR3 in DNA: TGTGCCAGCAGTTACCCTCCGGACAGGGATGGTTCACCCCTCCACTTT. This sequence encodes CASSYPPDRDGSPLHF.

The V gene is TRBV27, the J gene TRBJ2-7, with a weak D call TRBD2 (6 bases). This CDR3 region has 13 residues. V shed 11 bases and J shed 4 bases, with 18 bases lying between them. Germline V gene lookup returns CDR1 MNHEY and CDR2 SMNVEV (reference sequence). The CDR3 reads CASAGKAVYEQYF. CDR3 sequence (DNA): TGTGCCTCAGCGGGCAAAGCAGTATACGAGCAGTACTTC.

This chain joins TRBV4-2 and TRBJ2-7; D may be TRBD2 (6 bases). V lost 4 bases and J 0 bases, leaving 19 bases between the germline ends. The CDR3 is 17 residues long. The germline gives CDR1 LGHNA, CDR2 YNFKEQ. CDR3 nucleotide sequence: TGTGCCAGCAGCCGCAACACTGCTCGGGACTTCTCCTACGAGCAGTACTTC. Its translation: CASSRNTARDFSYEQYF.

The J gene is TRBJ2-1, the V gene TRBV4-1; a weak D match, TRBD2 (5 bases). Trimming shortened V by 4 bases and J by 13 bases, and 14 bases separated the two germline ends. CDR3 length equals 12 residues. Germline CDR1 and CDR2: MGHRA and YSYEKL. CDR3 sequence reads: CASSRSGRAQFF. Written as DNA, the CDR3 is TGCGCCAGCAGCCGCAGTGGGCGGGCTCAGTTCTTC.

This chain joins TRBV9 and TRBJ2-1; weak D call: TRBD2 (6 bases). The CDR3 length is 15 residues. V lost 0 bases to trimming and J lost 7 bases, with 14 bases between them. The germline V gene encodes CDR1 SGDLS and CDR2 YYNGEE. The CDR3 loop is CASSVDRRAPNEQFF. The DNA of the CDR3 is TGTGCCAGCAGCGTAGACCGGAGGGCCCCTAATGAGCAGTTCTTC.

The chain couples TRBV28 to TRBJ2-7; 7 bases match TRBD2. Germline loops: CDR1 MDHEN, CDR2 SYDVKM. This CDR3 has 13 residues. V shed 9 bases, J shed 4 bases, and the junction held 9 bases outside the gene matches. DNA of the CDR3: TGTGCCAGTCGTACGGGAGGTGGGTACGAGCAGTACTTC. Amino acids: CASRTGGGYEQYF.

This clone was observed a handful of times. The chain has TRBV6-5 and TRBJ1-4, with 7 bases lining up with TRBD1. The V and J ends lost 6 bases and 8 bases, in that order; junction bases with no gene match: 9. The germline V gene encodes CDR1 MNHEY and CDR2 SVGAGI. CDR3 length: 14 residues. For the CDR3, the DNA is TGTGCCAGCAGCGAATACAGGGGCCGCGAAAAACTGTTTTTT. This gives the protein CASSEYRGREKLFF.

The sample holds one count of this clone. V usage is TRBV19 and J usage is TRBJ1-5; 10 bases fit TRBD1. Germline CDR1 is LNHDA and CDR2 is SQIVND (reference sequence). J gave up 3 bases and V 6 bases, and 5 bases lay outside the gene matches. The CDR3 sequence is 15 residues long. The CDR3 spells CASRRDRGSNQPQHF. The CDR3 DNA is TGTGCCAGTAGGCGGGACAGGGGATCCAATCAGCCCCAGCATTTT.

V and J are TRBV9 and TRBJ2-2; TRBD1 might be the D (6 bases). This CDR3 spans 16 amino acids. Trimming took off 0 bases at V and 0 bases at J, with 9 bases between the two ends. CDR1 is SGDLS, CDR2 YYNGEE, per germline. DNA of the CDR3: TGTGCCAGCAGCGTAGGACAGGTCGCGAACACCGGGGAGCTGTTTTTT. Encoded protein: CASSVGQVANTGELFF.

The J gene is TRBJ1-5, the V gene TRBV6-1, with TRBD1 matching 11 bases. CDR1 MNHNS and CDR2 SASEGT come from the germline V gene. J gave up 8 bases and V 9 bases, and 12 bases lay outside the gene matches. CDR3 size: 15 residues. CDR3 sequence: CASGPGQGDIKPQHF. Here the CDR3 DNA reads TGTGCCAGTGGGCCGGGACAGGGGGACATCAAGCCCCAGCATTTT.